Listed below are T cell receptor beta chains from one sample, sequenced in a study of beta chain features in type 1 diabetes. The repertoire was sequenced with immunoSEQ multiplex PCR; TCRdb's copy has only in-frame clones and lacks some. The sample holds some 330,000 clones, approximately 10% seen once. Sequenced: naive CD4+ T cells from blood. These TCRs come from a woman younger than 45 in good health. Both conserved end residues are part of each CDR3.

>TRBJ2-1|TRBV6-5
CASSYNQGRDEQFF
>TRBJ1-3|TRBV7-2
CASSLSLGNTIYF
>TRBJ2-3|TRBV28
CASSLRQGAEDTQYF
>TRBJ2-1|TRBV13
CASSQTKAGVFNEQFF
>TRBJ2-5|TRBV27
CASSFLRDSQETQYF
>TRBJ2-7|TRBV19
CASRDNRYEQYF
>TRBJ2-1|TRBV18
CASSPPGTGPRGQFF
>TRBJ2-7|TRBV7-3
CASSSGLAGDEQYF
>TRBJ2-7|TRBV28
CASSLSGTGGHEQYF
>TRBJ2-1|TRBV6-4
CASSITAGADNEQFF
>TRBJ2-1|TRBV19
CASSTQGGRTRSYNEQFF
>TRBJ1-2|TRBV7-2
CASSLQQSGYTF
>TRBJ2-7|TRBV7-2
CASSSAGGPGEQYF
>TRBJ1-4|TRBV29-1
CSVEEDRGVREKLFF
>TRBJ2-7|TRBV2
CASSDWRQPYEQYF
>TRBJ2-2|TRBV7-3
CASSLTGGEVGGELFF
>TRBJ1-1|TRBV6-5
CASRVNTEAFF
>TRBJ2-5|TRBV2
CASSEESGIGETQYF
>TRBJ2-7|TRBV7-2
CASSLARYYEQYF
>TRBJ2-3|TRBV7-9
CASSLAPGGRDADTQYF
>TRBJ2-5|TRBV7-9
CASSPGQLQETQYF
>TRBJ2-3|TRBV29-1
CSVVMGQGALMDGDTQYF
>TRBJ1-1|TRBV29-1
CSAFTGGAATEAFF
>TRBJ1-1|TRBV15
CATSRDGRASTEAFF
>TRBJ2-3|TRBV10-3
CAIGGLTTSTDTQYF
>TRBJ2-4|TRBV7-9
CASSDFGGLAKNIQYF
>TRBJ2-1|TRBV7-2
CASSPSRSGYNEQFF
>TRBJ1-2|TRBV9
CASSVAPGGHGYTF
>TRBJ2-1|TRBV30
CAWRVQGGVEQFF
>TRBJ2-2|TRBV5-6
CASSLVSTGELFF
>TRBJ2-5|TRBV5-4
CASSFQLQETQYF
>TRBJ2-5|TRBV6-5
CASSYSGRTAGETQYF
>TRBJ1-1|TRBV18
CASSPVDRGEAFF
>TRBJ1-2|TRBV9
CASKRDRAPGGYTF
>TRBJ1-1|TRBV5-1
CASSEQGWTEAFF
>TRBJ2-2|TRBV28
CASSINRLAGFTGELFF
>TRBJ2-1|TRBV5-1
CASSFTGQEQFF
>TRBJ1-2|TRBV28
CASSSHGAGEGGFWTF
>TRBJ2-5|TRBV18
CASSPFPSGNQETQYF
>TRBJ2-1|TRBV6-4
CASSDSTSGRAGNEQFF
>TRBJ2-1|TRBV9
CASSVDRLGGRSYNEQFF
>TRBJ2-2|TRBV27
CASSLTRAGELFF
>TRBJ2-7|TRBV27
CASSSPGQGNEQYF
>TRBJ2-3|TRBV25-1
CASSATSGGGTDTQYF
>TRBJ1-2|TRBV4-1
CASSQDYWQAINYGYTF
>TRBJ2-1|TRBV30
CAWTAVARVDRLYNEQFF
>TRBJ2-3|TRBV4-3
CASSQDLARNTDTQYF
>TRBJ2-2|TRBV18
CASSPLGDTGELFF
>TRBJ2-3|TRBV7-2
CASRPTGGPDTQYF
>TRBJ2-2|TRBV7-9
CASSFGGANTGELFF
>TRBJ1-2|TRBV29-1
CSVTARREWDGYTF
>TRBJ1-1|TRBV20-1
CSAYREPEAFF
>TRBJ2-2|TRBV11-3
CASSVLAGSPGGELFF
>TRBJ2-7|TRBV6-4
CASSDGAVPYEQYF